The 4 T cell receptor beta chains reported below all come from one sample, sequenced in a study of T cell repertoires in cytomegalovirus infection. TCRdb processed the reads anew with MiXCR; each CDR3 protein has one entry. Among around 280,000 distinct CDR3 sequences listed, 12% to 15% were seen once. Sequences were obtained from PBMCs. The receptors here all came from a human donor in good health (CMV status not recorded). Some clones in this sample may be carry-over from other donors' samples.

In its sample, this clonotype was seen many times. Here the CDR3 reads CASSSGQGNKRELFF. CDR3 in DNA: TGTGCCAGCAGTTCTGGACAGGGCAACAAGCGGGAGCTGTTTTTT. The chain couples TRBV25-1 to TRBJ2-2; 8 bases align to TRBD1. V lost 5 bases, J lost 9 bases, and 11 bases stayed unmatched. The CDR3 loop spans 15 amino acids. The germline gives CDR1 MGHDK, CDR2 SYGVNS.

This chain connects TRBV20-1 to TRBJ1-5, with TRBD1 matching 8 bases. Germline V CDR1 and CDR2: DFQATT, SNEGSKA (reference sequence). CDR3 length: 15 residues. J gave up 2 bases and V 1 base, and 4 bases lay outside the gene matches. In DNA, the CDR3 is TGCAGTGCTAGAGTCGCGGGACAGGGCAATCAGCCCCAGCATTTT. This translates into CSARVAGQGNQPQHF.

The rearrangement links TRBV7-2 to TRBJ2-3; 13 bases fit TRBD2. This CDR3 has 15 amino acids. Germline V gene sequence: CDR1 SGHTA, CDR2 FQGNSA. The V and J ends lost 5 bases and 6 bases, in that order; junction bases with no gene match: 5. The CDR3 loop is CASSASLAGGDTQYF. The CDR3 DNA follows: TGTGCCAGCAGCGCCTCACTAGCGGGAGGGGATACGCAGTATTTT.

The table lists this clonotype with many counts. This chain connects TRBV7-3 to TRBJ2-1; no clear D. There are 13 residues in the CDR3. V lost 5 bases to trimming and J lost 8 bases, with 13 bases between them. Germline CDR1 and CDR2: SGHTA and FQGTGA. DNA for the CDR3: TGTGCCAGCAGCCCCCCTGGTGGGGATGAGCAGTTCTTC. It encodes CASSPPGGDEQFF. The variable domain in full, with the rest retrieved from reference TRBV7-3 and TRBJ2-1, is GAGVSQTPSNKVTEKGKYVELRCDPISGHTALYWYRQSLGQGPEFLIYFQGTGAADDSGLPNDRFFAVRPEGSVSTLKIQRTERGDSAVYLCASSPPGGDEQFFGPGTRLTVL.